Below are 17 T cell receptor beta chains sequenced from a single sample in a study of blood T cell repertoires in COVID-19 (TCRdb year 2020). Library generation was performed with the immunoSEQ multiplex PCR assay. Here the immuneACCESS table is served through TCRdb, limited to in-frame sequences with V and J called. Missing clones are a known gap in these copies; in checked studies unresolved V genes cover under half, and the rest lacks a known reason. The sample includes around 270,000 clones, with approximately 86% observed a single time. The ten biggest clones cover approximately 9.8% of the sample. Sequencing was performed on peripheral blood. The receptors stem from a man aged 40-49 years who had recovered from COVID-19.

This chain links TRBV5-6 with TRBJ2-6; D gene uncertain. This CDR3 is 16 amino acids long. Trimming cost V 2 bases and J 4 bases, with 13 bases left between them. Germline V lookup: CDR1 SGHDT, CDR2 YYEEEE. The CDR3 DNA sequence: TGTGCCAGCAGCTTCCAGGTCCTTTCCGGGGCCAACGTCCTGACTTTC. It codes for CASSFQVLSGANVLTF. Filled out from reference TRBV5-6 and TRBJ2-6, the complete variable domain reads DAGVTQSPTHLIKTRGQQVTLRCSPKSGHDTVSWYQQALGQGPQFIFQYYEEEERQRGNFPDRFSGHQFPNYSSELNVNALLLGDSALYLCASSFQVLSGANVLTFGAGSRLTVL.

Written as DNA, the CDR3 is TGTGCCAGCAGTTTTGCGAATTCACCCCTCCACTTT. Amino acid sequence: CASSFANSPLHF. The chain uses TRBV12-3 or TRBV12-4 and TRBJ1-6, with D hard to call. V lost 3 bases, J lost 7 bases, and 4 bases lay in between. The CDR3 extends over 12 amino acids.

This rearrangement joins TRBV7-6 to TRBJ2-1, with 11 bases aligning to TRBD2. The junction had 1 base not matched to a gene; V was cut back by 0 bases and J by 0 bases. The CDR3 contains 17 residues. Per the germline V gene, CDR1 is SGHVS and CDR2 is FNYEAQ. CDR3 region: CASSLALAGASYNEQFF. CDR3 bases: TGTGCCAGCAGCTTAGCACTAGCGGGAGCCTCCTACAATGAGCAGTTCTTC.

The genes are TRBV7-2 and TRBJ1-1, with unresolved D. Trimming removed 5 bases at V and 3 bases at J, with 16 bases between. CDR1 and CDR2 (germline): SGHTA, FQGNSA. The CDR3 is made up of 15 amino acids. CDR3 sequence: CASSPSAGRYTEAFF. CDR3 coding DNA: TGTGCCAGCAGCCCCTCCGCGGGGAGATACACTGAAGCTTTCTTT.

This clone was counted many times. J is TRBJ2-3 and V is TRBV7-8; 7 bases are a match to TRBD1. V gave up 1 base and J gave up 0 bases; unmatched junction bases: 13. CDR1 and CDR2 from the germline V gene are SGHVS and FQNEAQ. CDR3 length equals 19 residues. DNA for the CDR3: TGTGCCAGCAGCTTAGTCCCTCGGGGACAGTCCTCTAGCACAGATACGCAGTATTTT. Its translation: CASSLVPRGQSSSTDTQYF.

The table lists this clone with a count of one. The chain has TRBV12-3 or TRBV12-4 and TRBJ1-2, with no clear D. The V end lost 8 bases, the J end lost 7 bases, and 8 bases lay between the germline ends. This CDR3 is built from 10 residues. CDR3 amino acids: CASRGGGYTF. In DNA, the CDR3 is TGTGCCAGCCGGGGTGGTGGCTACACCTTC.

This chain joins TRBV6-6 and TRBJ1-2; tentatively, D is TRBD1 (5 bases). The V gene lost 3 bases and the J gene lost 2 bases, with 10 bases spanning the gap. The CDR3 is made up of 14 amino acids. Germline V gives CDR1 MNHNY, CDR2 SVGAGI (reference sequence). The CDR3 sequence is CASSYNGGNYGYTF. In DNA form, the CDR3 reads TGTGCCAGCAGTTATAATGGGGGGAACTATGGCTACACCTTC.

The gene calls are TRBV7-2 and TRBJ2-1; D is perhaps TRBD2 (6 bases). The V end was cut by 0 bases, the J end by 7 bases, with 13 bases between. Germline CDR1 is SGHTA and CDR2 is FQGNSA. The CDR3 is made up of 15 amino acids. The CDR3 reads CASSLAFRGKNEQFF. The CDR3 DNA reads TGTGCCAGCAGCTTAGCCTTCCGGGGGAAGAATGAGCAGTTCTTC.

This chain joins TRBV30 and TRBJ1-3, with 7 bases identical to TRBD1. This CDR3 is built from 15 residues. Germline V gene lookup returns CDR1 GTSNPN and CDR2 SVGIG (reference sequence). V shed 0 bases, J shed 8 bases, and the junction held 10 bases outside the gene matches. This CDR3 reads CAWSVKGAGLDTIYF. CDR3 in DNA: TGTGCCTGGAGTGTCAAGGGGGCTGGGTTGGACACCATATATTTT.

This chain joins TRBV2 and TRBJ2-1, with 7 bases that match TRBD2. The germline CDR1 and CDR2 sequences are SNHLY and FYNNEI. The CDR3 is made up of 15 amino acids. V was clipped by 7 bases and J by 7 bases; unmatched bases: 13. This CDR3 is CASTKGTTSGNEQFF. CDR3 coding DNA: TGTGCCAGCACTAAGGGGACTACCTCTGGGAATGAGCAGTTCTTC.

In this sample, this clone turned up a few times. The V gene is TRBV9, the J gene TRBJ2-1; D is possibly TRBD1 (6 bases). CDR1 is SGDLS, CDR2 YYNGEE, per germline. The germline V and J ends were trimmed by 4 bases and 5 bases, with 19 bases remaining between them. The CDR3 sequence is 16 residues long. The CDR3 protein is CASSPTPHRDNNEQFF. The CDR3 coding sequence is TGTGCCAGCAGCCCCACCCCCCACCGGGACAACAATGAGCAGTTCTTC.

This clone was observed a handful of times. The chain combines TRBV4-1 with TRBJ2-3; possibly TRBD2 for D (6 bases). The CDR3 length is 17 residues. V lost 7 bases, J lost 2 bases, and 22 bases lay in between. Per germline, CDR1 MGHRA and CDR2 YSYEKL. The CDR3 coding sequence is TGCGCCAGCACCCCACTCTGGAGGGAACCCACCACAGATACGCAGTATTTT. Residues: CASTPLWREPTTDTQYF.

The genes are TRBV10-2 and TRBJ2-5; 12 bases align to TRBD2. Trimming cost V 0 bases and J 6 bases; bases outside gene matches: 5. The CDR3 extends over 16 amino acids. Germline CDR1 reads WSHSY; CDR2 reads SAAADI. CDR3 region: CASSESPSGRGKTQYF. CDR3 nucleotides: TGCGCCAGCAGTGAGTCTCCTAGCGGGAGGGGTAAGACCCAGTACTTC.

The chain uses TRBV5-4 and TRBJ2-3, with D perhaps matching TRBD2 (5 bases). Germline assignment: CDR1 SGHNT and CDR2 YYREEE (reference sequence). The CDR3 totals 15 residues. The V end lost 0 bases, the J end lost 0 bases, and 8 bases lay between the germline ends. The CDR3 DNA follows: TGTGCCAGCAGCTTGGCTGGCGGGAGCACAGATACGCAGTATTTT. This sequence encodes CASSLAGGSTDTQYF.

This chain uses TRBV7-9 with TRBJ2-5; TRBD2 matches 13 bases. CDR3 length: 16 residues. The junction had 6 bases not matched to a gene; V was cut back by 3 bases and J by 5 bases. Per the germline V gene, CDR1 is SEHNR and CDR2 is FQNEAQ (reference sequence). The CDR3 here is CASSFPGLAGVETQYF. DNA of the CDR3: TGTGCCAGCAGCTTCCCAGGACTAGCGGGAGTGGAGACCCAGTACTTC.

The V call is TRBV9, the J call TRBJ2-1; 11 bases match TRBD1. Germline values: CDR1 SGDLS, CDR2 YYNGEE. The CDR3 consists of 14 residues. Unmatched junction bases numbered 3, after V lost 3 bases and J lost 7 bases. CDR3 DNA: TGTGCCAGCAGCGGGGACAGGGGGTGGAATGAGCAGTTCTTC. This sequence encodes CASSGDRGWNEQFF. The full variable domain, in which reference TRBV9 and TRBJ2-1 provide the parts outside the CDR3, is DSGVTQTPKHLITATGQRVTLRCSPRSGDLSVYWYQQSLDQGLQFLIQYYNGEERAKGNILERFSAQQFPDLHSELNLSSLELGDSALYFCASSGDRGWNEQFFGPGTRLTVL.

The DNA of the CDR3 is TGTGCCAGAAGCTCCGGGACAGTTCGGACATTGAATCAGCCCCAGCATTTT. Its translation: CARSSGTVRTLNQPQHF. The rearrangement joins TRBV5-3 to TRBJ1-5; 7 bases are shared with TRBD1. TRBV5-3 carries the ORF label, with uncertain function. There are 17 residues in the CDR3. V lost 3 bases and J lost 4; bases outside the gene matches: 13.